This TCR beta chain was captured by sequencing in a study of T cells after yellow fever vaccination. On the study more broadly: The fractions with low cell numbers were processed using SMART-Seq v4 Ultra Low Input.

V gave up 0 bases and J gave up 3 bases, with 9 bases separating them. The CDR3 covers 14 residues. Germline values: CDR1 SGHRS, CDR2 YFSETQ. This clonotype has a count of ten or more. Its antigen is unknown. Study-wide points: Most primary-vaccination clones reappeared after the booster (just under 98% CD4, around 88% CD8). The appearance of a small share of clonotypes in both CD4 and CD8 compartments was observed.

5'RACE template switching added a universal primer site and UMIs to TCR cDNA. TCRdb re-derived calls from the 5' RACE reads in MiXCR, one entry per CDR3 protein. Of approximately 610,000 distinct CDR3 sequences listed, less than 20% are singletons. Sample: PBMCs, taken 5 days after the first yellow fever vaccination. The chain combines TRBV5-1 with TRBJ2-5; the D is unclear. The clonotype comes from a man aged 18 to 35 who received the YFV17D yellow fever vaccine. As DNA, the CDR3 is TGCGCCAGCAGCTTGGTTGCAGGAGAAGAGACCCAGTACTTC. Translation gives CASSLVAGEETQYF.